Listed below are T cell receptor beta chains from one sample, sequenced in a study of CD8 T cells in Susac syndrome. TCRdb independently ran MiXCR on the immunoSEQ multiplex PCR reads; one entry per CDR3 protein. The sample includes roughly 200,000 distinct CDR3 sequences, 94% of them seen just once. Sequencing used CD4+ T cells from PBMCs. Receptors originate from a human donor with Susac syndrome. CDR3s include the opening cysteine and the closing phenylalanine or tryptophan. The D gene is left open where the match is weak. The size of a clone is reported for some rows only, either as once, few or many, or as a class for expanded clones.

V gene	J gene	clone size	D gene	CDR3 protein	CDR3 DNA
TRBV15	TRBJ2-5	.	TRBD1	CATSGPGQQETQYF	TGTGCCACCAGCGGCCCGGGACAGCAAGAGACCCAGTACTTC
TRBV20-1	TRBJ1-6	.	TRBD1	CSARGAGGKDNSPLHF	TGCAGTGCTAGAGGCGCAGGGGGCAAGGATAATTCACCCCTCCACTTT
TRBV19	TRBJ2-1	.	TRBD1	CASRHQGAIGNEQFF	TGTGCCAGTAGACACCAGGGGGCGATCGGTAATGAGCAGTTCTTC
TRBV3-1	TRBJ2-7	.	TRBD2	CASSQIAGGVEQYF	TGTGCCAGCAGCCAAATAGCGGGGGGGGTCGAGCAGTACTTC
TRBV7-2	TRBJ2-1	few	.	CASSFFGEQFF	TGTGCCAGCAGCTTCTTTGGTGAGCAGTTCTTC
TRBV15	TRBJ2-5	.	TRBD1	CATSRVRTGEGETQYF	TGTGCCACCAGCAGAGTACGGACAGGGGAAGGCGAGACCCAGTACTTC
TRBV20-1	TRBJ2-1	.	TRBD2	CSARPGGGGNEQFF	TGCAGTGCCCGACCGGGCGGGGGGGGAAATGAGCAGTTCTTC
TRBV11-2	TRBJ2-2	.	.	CASSLVKGTGELFF	TGTGCCAGCAGCTTGGTAAAGGGCACCGGGGAGCTGTTTTTT
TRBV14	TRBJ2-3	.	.	CATSGRLTDTQYF	TGTGCCACCAGCGGTAGGCTCACAGATACGCAGTATTTT
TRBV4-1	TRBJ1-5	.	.	CASSQLSNQPQHF	TGCGCCAGCAGCCAGTTGAGCAATCAGCCCCAGCATTTT
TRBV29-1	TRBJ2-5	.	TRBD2	CSVSPTSGGDQETQYF	TGCAGCGTTTCCCCTACTAGCGGGGGGGATCAAGAGACCCAGTACTTC
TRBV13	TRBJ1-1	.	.	CASNQEVDTEAFF	TGTGCCAGCAACCAAGAGGTGGACACTGAAGCTTTCTTT
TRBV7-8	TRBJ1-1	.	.	CASRPLWDTEAFF	TGTGCCAGCAGACCTCTATGGGACACTGAAGCTTTCTTT
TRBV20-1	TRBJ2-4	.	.	CSARESTLAKNIQYF	TGCAGTGCTAGAGAATCTACCCTAGCCAAAAACATTCAGTACTTC
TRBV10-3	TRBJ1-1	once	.	CAIRSTVGTEAFF	TGTGCCATCAGGTCGACAGTGGGCACTGAAGCTTTCTTT
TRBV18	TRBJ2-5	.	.	CASSTTGSGRETQYF	TGTGCCAGCTCGACAACCGGATCCGGGCGGGAGACCCAGTACTTC
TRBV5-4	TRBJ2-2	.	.	CASSFNRNTGELFF	TGTGCCAGCAGCTTTAACCGGAACACCGGGGAGCTGTTTTTT
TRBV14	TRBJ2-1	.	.	CASSQMREQFF	TGTGCCAGCAGCCAGATGCGCGAGCAGTTCTTC
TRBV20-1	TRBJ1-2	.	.	CSATGNGFYGYTF	TGCAGTGCTACGGGGAACGGATTCTATGGCTACACCTTC
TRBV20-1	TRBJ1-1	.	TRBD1	CSARGGGQANTEAFF	TGCAGTGCTAGAGGCGGGGGACAGGCGAACACTGAAGCTTTCTTT
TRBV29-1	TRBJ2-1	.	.	CSVVRASSYNEQFF	TGCAGCGTTGTTAGGGCCTCCTCCTACAATGAGCAGTTCTTC
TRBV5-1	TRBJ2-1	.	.	CASSVPLGGPNEQFF	TGCGCCAGCAGCGTCCCCTTGGGGGGACCCAATGAGCAGTTCTTC
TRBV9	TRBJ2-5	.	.	CASSFNQETQYF	TGTGCCAGCAGTTTCAACCAAGAGACCCAGTACTTC
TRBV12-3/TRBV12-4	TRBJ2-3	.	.	CASSFSGGWVDTQYF	TGTGCCAGCAGTTTCAGTGGGGGCTGGGTAGATACGCAGTATTTT
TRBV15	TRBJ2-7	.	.	CATSRGRGASYEQYF	TGTGCCACCAGCAGGGGACGGGGGGCCTCCTACGAGCAGTACTTC
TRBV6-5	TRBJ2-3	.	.	CASSTYRGGGADTQYF	TGTGCCAGCAGTACTTACCGGGGCGGTGGGGCAGATACGCAGTATTTT
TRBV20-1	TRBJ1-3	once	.	CSALGGSGNTIYF	TGCAGTGCTCTGGGCGGCTCTGGAAACACCATATATTTT
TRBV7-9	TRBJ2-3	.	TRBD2	CASTQLAGAKDTQYF	TGTGCCAGCACCCAATTAGCGGGGGCGAAAGATACGCAGTATTTT
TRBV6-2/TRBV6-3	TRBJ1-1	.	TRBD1	CASRRDRGNTEAFF	TGTGCCAGCAGAAGGGACAGGGGGAACACTGAAGCTTTCTTT
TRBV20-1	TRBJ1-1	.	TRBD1	CSARWDSMNTEAFF	TGCAGTGCTAGATGGGACAGCATGAACACTGAAGCTTTCTTT
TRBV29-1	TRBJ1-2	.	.	CSVGGSLTGGYTF	TGCAGCGTGGGAGGGAGCCTGACGGGAGGCTACACCTTC
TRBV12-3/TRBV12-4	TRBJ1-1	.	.	CASSPRHYENTEAFF	TGTGCCAGCAGTCCCCGTCATTACGAGAACACTGAAGCTTTCTTT
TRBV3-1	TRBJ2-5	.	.	CASSQVGVETQYF	TGTGCCAGCAGCCAAGTGGGGGTGGAGACCCAGTACTTC
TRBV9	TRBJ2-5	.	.	CASSQGQQGQETQYF	TGTGCCAGCAGCCAGGGGCAACAGGGCCAAGAGACCCAGTACTTC
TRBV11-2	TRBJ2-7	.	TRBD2	CASSLGEGFHEQYF	TGTGCCAGCAGCTTAGGGGAGGGTTTCCACGAGCAGTACTTC
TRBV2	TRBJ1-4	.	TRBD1	CASRGQGATNEKLFF	TGTGCCAGCAGGGGACAGGGAGCGACTAATGAAAAACTGTTTTTT
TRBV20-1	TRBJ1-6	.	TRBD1	CSAGGQGGFSLHF	TGCAGTGCTGGGGGACAGGGGGGATTCTCCCTCCACTTT
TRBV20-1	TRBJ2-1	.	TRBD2	CSARLTSGGFYNEQFF	TGCAGTGCTAGACTCACTAGCGGGGGATTCTACAATGAGCAGTTCTTC
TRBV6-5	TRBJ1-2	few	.	CASRPDGGYTF	TGTGCCAGCCGTCCGGACGGTGGCTACACCTTC
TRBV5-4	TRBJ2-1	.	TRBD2	CASSSSGPYNEQFF	TGTGCCAGCAGCTCTAGCGGGCCCTACAATGAGCAGTTCTTC
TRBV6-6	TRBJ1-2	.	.	CASTPGTYGYTF	TGTGCCAGCACGCCGGGGACCTATGGCTACACCTTC
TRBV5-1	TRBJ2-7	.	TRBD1	CASSTTGSASYEQYF	TGCGCCAGCAGCACGACAGGGTCCGCCTCCTACGAGCAGTACTTC
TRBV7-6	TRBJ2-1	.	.	CASSPGLPEGQFF	TGTGCCAGCAGCCCAGGGTTACCTGAGGGGCAGTTCTTC
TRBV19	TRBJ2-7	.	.	CASSISQAEQYF	TGTGCCAGTAGTATCAGCCAGGCCGAGCAGTACTTC
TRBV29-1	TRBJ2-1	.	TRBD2	CSVLTSGGATYNEQFF	TGCAGCGTTCTGACTAGCGGGGGGGCCACCTACAATGAGCAGTTCTTC
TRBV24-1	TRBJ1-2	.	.	CATSDGISGYTF	TGTGCCACCAGTGATGGGATCTCTGGCTACACCTTC
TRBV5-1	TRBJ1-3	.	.	CASSSDGSSGNTIYF	TGCGCCAGCAGCTCGGACGGTAGCTCTGGAAACACCATATATTTT
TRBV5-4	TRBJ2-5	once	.	CASSSGGTSETQYF	TGTGCCAGCAGCTCCGGAGGGACATCAGAGACCCAGTACTTC
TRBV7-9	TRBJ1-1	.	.	CASVEAGVGTEAFF	TGTGCCAGCGTAGAAGCAGGGGTAGGGACTGAAGCTTTCTTT